This paragraph reports one T cell receptor beta chain. Its antigen is unknown. No quality values exist for individual bases; no much larger clone is one base distant. These data originate in a study of shared clonotypes between healthy human individuals (dated by TCRdb to 2020 to 2022). Regarding the complete study: Two women and three men aged 18 to 49 years were included in the cohort. For each donor, CD4 naive and CD4 memory were each run on three plates, CD8 naive on two plates, and CD8 memory on one plate. The study deeply sequenced blood TCR repertoires of five healthy adults to estimate repertoire size and the extent of clonotype sharing between individuals. To increase sequencing depth and limit assay-specific biases, different laboratories used diverse techniques to prepare libraries and sequence TCR repertoires. Each donor's leukapheresis produced roughly between about 0.8 and 8.9 billion PBMCs. Study-wide conclusions, independent of this receptor: Naive subsets generally had larger estimated clonotype richness than memory subsets. When a handful of donors were compared, the shared fraction of clonotypes was around 4.6% for naive CD4, roughly 3.3% for naive CD8, more than 2% for memory CD4, and 0.35% to 0.4% for memory CD8. Pairwise subsampling indicated that sequencing depth was expected to affect the degree of clonotype sharing among donors. Rarefaction of sorted-subset datasets indicated incomplete sequencing despite the large sequencing depth. Because the study included only a small number of donors, the genetic and exposure-history diversity represented was limited. Sampling was restricted to blood, and TCR repertoires in tissue are likely to differ from TCR repertoires in blood. Higher generation probabilities were observed for clonotypes shared by all four sorted-subset donors than for non-shared clonotypes.

Trimming removed 5 bases from V and 6 bases from J; the gene matches leave 6 bases unexplained. The CDR3 runs 14 amino acids, cysteine and phenylalanine included. Only the CDR3 portion is preserved as DNA: 42 bases, with reading frame beginning at the first base. The germline V gene encodes CDR1 LNHNV and CDR2 YYDKDF (reference sequence). Using the deep immunoSEQ assay, multiplex PCR amplified TCR CDR3 regions from genomic DNA. Extracted genomic DNA from each cell subset was distributed evenly across all wells of several immunoSEQ 96-well plates, and each plate was treated as a replicate. For sorted subsets, each replicate PCR was loaded with 200 to 250 ng genomic DNA, equivalent to 32,000 or so T cell genomes. Purified libraries were quantified with a Qubit 3.0 fluorometer, sized on a Bioanalyzer 2100, and re-quantified with the KAPA Library Quantification kit. A separate single-read 150-cycle Illumina NextSeq 550 flow cell was used to sequence each immunoSEQ 96-well plate. The paper's processing steps were these. Because the immunoSEQ output included only junctional sequences and no quality scores, the filtering could not be the same as the filtering used for full-length reads. Sequences were annotated with PyIR, a Python wrapper for IgBLAST v1.9, using IMGT germline references to assign V/J genes and CDR3. Any read was removed if the V/J assignment was weak (E-value above 1e-6), the CDR3 was missing, or the read contained stop codons, out-of-frame junctions, or ambiguous translated residues. V3J clonotypes were defined by identical inferred V gene, J gene, and CDR3 amino acid sequence. The percentage overlap between two repertoires was calculated by dividing the number of shared unique clonotypes by the size of the smaller repertoire. RTK rarefaction, the Chao1 estimator, and Recon v2.1 estimates of unobserved clonotypes were used to assess repertoire richness. OLGA was used to compute generation probabilities for all TCRbeta clonotypes that the gDNA method yielded from several donors. TCRdb mirrors the immuneACCESS table, restricted to in-frame sequences. Some clones are absent from its copies; in checked studies, under half trace to an unresolved V gene, and the reason for the others is unknown. The DNA was the basis for D and trimming; V, J and clone size are from that table. The sample data list fewer than 800,000 clones, and about 92% of these were observed just once. In total, the top ten clones hold 24% of the sample.

CD8 naive samples consisted of CD45RO-negative cells that were positively selected for CCR7, yielding a CD45RA+CCR7+ population without TemRA cells. The donors were healthy, HIV-negative adults who had no recently reported acute infections or vaccinations. All donors were Caucasian adults living in Nashville, Tennessee, USA. Blood was collected by leukapheresis, and PBMCs were isolated by Ficoll-Histopaque density gradient centrifugation and then cryopreserved in liquid nitrogen vapor phase. Analytical flow cytometry was used to check the purity and quantity of each magnetically sorted T cell population. From each sorted fraction, genomic DNA was isolated and quantified by UV absorbance on a Nanodrop 2000c.

Recombination joined TRBV15 with TRBJ1-1, and TRBD1 aligns with 10 junction nucleotides. This TCR was sampled from a man younger than 40 in good health. Sequencing was carried out using naive CD8+ T cells sorted from blood. In light of the paper, this sample's cell subset or site label describes: CD45RA+CCR7+. The CDR3 sequence is CATSGGQGKPEAFF. The sequenced DNA is TGTGCCACCAGCGGGGGACAGGGGAAGCCTGAAGCTTTCTTT.